Below, 26 T cell receptor beta chains from the same sample are listed, as sequenced in a study of blood T cell repertoires in COVID-19. Libraries were prepared by immunoSEQ multiplex PCR; TCRdb keeps only in-frame clonotypes and omits some of them. The sample lists 160,000 or so clones, about four fifths occurring once. The material sequenced was peripheral blood. The receptors derive from a man in his 70s with active or convalescent COVID-19.

The J gene is TRBJ2-3, the V gene TRBV13, with TRBD1 matching 7 bases. The trim removed 5 bases at V and 9 bases at J, leaving 11 bases unmatched. The length of the CDR3 is 14 residues. Germline values: CDR1 PRHDT, CDR2 FYEKMQ (reference sequence). CDR3 region: CASSPRSTGATQYF. The DNA for the CDR3 is TGTGCCAGCAGCCCCCGATCCACAGGGGCCACGCAGTATTTT.

The rearrangement uses TRBV18 and TRBJ1-2; no firm D call. V lost 2 bases to trimming and J lost 4 bases, with 20 bases between them. This CDR3 contains 17 residues. CDR1 is KGHSH and CDR2 is LQKENI in the germline V gene. The CDR3 spells CASSPSDKSGIAYGYTF. The CDR3 DNA sequence: TGTGCCAGCTCACCATCAGATAAGTCGGGGATCGCCTATGGCTACACCTTC.

The chain is built from TRBV2 and TRBJ2-1; 12 bases agree with TRBD2. V lost 4 bases and J lost 7; bases outside the gene matches: 8. The germline CDR1 and CDR2 sequences are SNHLY and FYNNEI. The CDR3 is made up of 16 amino acids. As DNA, the CDR3 is TGTGCCAGCAGTGCTCGACTAGCGGGAGTATTTAATGAGCAGTTCTTC. This sequence encodes CASSARLAGVFNEQFF.

Remarks on this clone: The sample contains more than one DNA sequence encoding this CDR3. The rearrangement links TRBV6-5 to TRBJ1-2; D is perhaps TRBD1 (5 bases). V was shortened by 6 bases and J by 2 bases, with 10 bases between the two germline ends. Looked up from germline, CDR1 is MNHEY and CDR2 is SVGAGI. The CDR3 has 13 amino acids. The CDR3: CASSPTANYGYTF. CDR3 coding DNA: TGTGCCAGCAGCCCGACAGCGAACTATGGCTACACCTTC.

The chain joins TRBV6-1 to TRBJ1-2; no definite D call. The CDR3 consists of 14 residues. Trimming took 2 bases from V and 6 from J, leaving 13 bases between them. Germline assignment: CDR1 MNHNS and CDR2 SASEGT. In nucleotides, the CDR3 is TGTGCCAGCAGTGAACGTCCCCCCGAGGATGGCTACACCTTC. Its protein is CASSERPPEDGYTF.

This clone has just one count. The chain recombines TRBV2 with TRBJ2-3; maybe TRBD2 (6 bases). This CDR3 contains 16 residues. Trimming took 2 bases from V and 8 from J, leaving 20 bases between them. Germline V gene data show CDR1 as SNHLY and CDR2 as FYNNEI. The DNA of the CDR3 is TGTGCCAGCAGTGAAACGGAGACTACCGGGGGTGGTACGCAGTATTTT. It specifies CASSETETTGGGTQYF.

The chain links TRBV18 to TRBJ1-1, with 8 positions matching TRBD1. Germline V gene data show CDR1 as KGHSH and CDR2 as LQKENI. After removal of 4 bases from V and 1 base from J, the junction contained 5 bases not matched to a gene. This CDR3 region has 15 residues. The CDR3 protein is CASSRWTGTNTEAFF. The CDR3 DNA reads TGTGCCAGCTCACGGTGGACAGGGACGAACACTGAAGCTTTCTTT.

J is TRBJ1-5 and V is TRBV5-1; TRBD1 might be the D (5 bases). The CDR3 runs to 15 residues. Looked up from germline, CDR1 is SGHRS and CDR2 is YFSETQ. V lost 5 bases to trimming and J lost 0 bases, with 12 bases between them. The CDR3 here is CASRRTPNSNQPQHF. Here the CDR3 DNA reads TGCGCCAGCAGGCGGACACCCAATAGCAATCAGCCCCAGCATTTT.

The V call is TRBV5-1, the J call TRBJ2-1; TRBD1 agrees at 11 bases. This CDR3 has 14 residues. The V and J ends lost 4 bases and 9 bases, in that order; junction bases with no gene match: 6. Germline CDR1 is SGHRS and CDR2 is YFSETQ. The DNA for the CDR3 is TGCGCCAGCAGCCTCGGACAGGGGGCTAGTGAGCAGTTCTTC. This gives the protein CASSLGQGASEQFF. Using reference TRBV5-1 and TRBJ2-1 for the parts outside the CDR3, the full variable domain is KAGVTQTPRYLIKTRGQQVTLSCSPISGHRSVSWYQQTPGQGLQFLFEYFSETQRNKGNFPGRFSGRQFSNSRSEMNVSTLELGDSALYLCASSLGQGASEQFFGPGTRLTVL.

V is TRBV5-1 and J is TRBJ2-7; 7 bases are a match to TRBD2. This CDR3 is built from 15 residues. Trimming took 4 bases from V and 6 from J; bases not matched to a gene: 13. Germline assignment: CDR1 SGHRS and CDR2 YFSETQ. CDR3 bases: TGCGCCAGCAGCCTACCGGGACTATCTACCGTCGAGCAGTACTTC. Its translation is CASSLPGLSTVEQYF.

There are many counts of this clone. The chain is built from TRBV5-4 and TRBJ1-1; D gene ambiguous. V lost 4 bases, J lost 7 bases, and 20 bases lay in between. Germline CDR1 is SGHNT and CDR2 is YYREEE (reference sequence). This CDR3 comprises 15 residues. The CDR3 spells CASSLKTGLSVEAFF. The DNA for the CDR3 is TGTGCCAGCAGCCTAAAGACTGGACTCAGTGTTGAAGCTTTCTTT.

The rearrangement joins TRBV30 to TRBJ1-2; D gene unclear. Germline CDR1 and CDR2: GTSNPN and SVGIG (reference sequence). The CDR3 loop spans 13 amino acids. The V and J ends lost 1 base and 0 bases respectively, with 6 bases between them. The CDR3 sequence is CAWSAQTNYGYTF. The CDR3 DNA is TGTGCCTGGAGTGCACAGACTAACTATGGCTACACCTTC.

The rearrangement links TRBV28 to TRBJ2-2; 7 bases map to TRBD1. V shed 5 bases and J 4 bases; nucleotides not matched to a gene: 4. This CDR3 has 14 residues. Germline CDR1 and CDR2: MDHEN and SYDVKM. CDR3 in DNA: TGTGCCAGCAGTGGGGGACAGATCACCGGGGAGCTGTTTTTT. Residues: CASSGGQITGELFF.

The gene calls are TRBV10-2 and TRBJ1-5; D is unclear. Trimming left V 7 bases short and J 0 bases short, with 7 bases between. The CDR3 extends over 13 amino acids. Germline values: CDR1 WSHSY, CDR2 SAAADI. Here the CDR3 DNA reads TGCGCCAGCATGAGGGATAGCAATCAGCCCCAGCATTTT. This codes for CASMRDSNQPQHF.

The CDR3 spells CASSPYMNTEAFF. The CDR3 coding sequence is TGTGCCAGCAGCCCGTACATGAACACTGAAGCTTTCTTT. The gene calls are TRBV14 and TRBJ1-1, with D hard to call. The CDR3 runs to 13 residues. V was clipped by 4 bases and J by 0 bases, with 6 bases between them. Germline CDR1 is SGHDN and CDR2 is FVKESK.

The genes are TRBV2 and TRBJ2-3, with D possibly being TRBD1 (5 bases). This CDR3 region has 15 residues. V dropped 10 bases and J dropped 3 bases, with 20 bases sitting between them. CDR1 is SNHLY, CDR2 FYNNEI, per germline. CDR3 coding DNA: TGTGCCACCCAATCAGGGAATATTCTTACAGATACGCAGTATTTT. It codes for CATQSGNILTDTQYF.

The chain has TRBV18 and TRBJ2-1, with 7 positions matching TRBD1. The CDR3 is 15 amino acids. The V gene end was trimmed by 6 bases and the J gene end by 5 bases; junction bases not matched to a gene: 10. Germline lookup yields CDR1 KGHSH and CDR2 LQKENI. The CDR3 bases are TGTGCCAGCTCCCCTTTTCGTGACAGGGACAATGAGCAGTTCTTC. It encodes CASSPFRDRDNEQFF.

The chain has TRBV5-1 and TRBJ2-3, with 7 bases aligning to TRBD2. The CDR3 has 14 amino acids. CDR1 and CDR2 from the germline V gene are SGHRS and YFSETQ. With 5 bases clipped from V and 2 bases from J, the junction kept 5 bases outside the gene matches. CDR3 sequence (DNA): TGCGCCAGCAGGCTTGGGAGGGACACAGATACGCAGTATTTT. Translating it yields CASRLGRDTDTQYF.

A remark on this clone: The sample holds other DNA sequences that translate to the same CDR3. CDR3 sequence (DNA): TGTGCCAGCAGCTTGGCGGCGGGGGTAGATTCACCCCTCCACTTT. Translation gives CASSLAAGVDSPLHF. The V call is TRBV5-6, the J call TRBJ1-6, with a tentative D call TRBD1 (5 bases). V lost 0 bases and J 8 bases, leaving 12 bases between the germline ends. The CDR3 is made up of 15 amino acids. CDR1 and CDR2 (germline): SGHDT, YYEEEE.

The chain couples TRBV27 to TRBJ2-7, with 8 bases matching TRBD2. The CDR3 length is 15 residues. Germline V gives CDR1 MNHEY, CDR2 SMNVEV (reference sequence). Trimming took 7 bases from V and 0 from J; bases not matched to a gene: 8. The CDR3 nucleotides read TGTGCCAGCAAACGCAGCGGGAGAAGCTCCTACGAGCAGTACTTC. Protein product: CASKRSGRSSYEQYF.

The V gene is TRBV9, the J gene TRBJ2-4, with D possibly matching TRBD1 (5 bases). This CDR3 comprises 13 residues. Germline loops: CDR1 SGDLS, CDR2 YYNGEE. V lost 4 bases to trimming and J lost 9 bases, with 14 bases between them. The CDR3 region is CASSPSDKTIQYF. The CDR3 DNA reads TGTGCCAGCAGCCCCTCGGACAAGACCATTCAGTACTTC.

The gene calls are TRBV6-6 and TRBJ2-3; TRBD2 agrees at 10 bases. CDR1 and CDR2 from the germline V gene are MNHNY and SVGAGI (reference sequence). J was trimmed by 1 base and V by 5 bases; bases with no gene match: 3. The CDR3 is 15 residues long. This CDR3 reads CASSPSGGGTDTQYF. In DNA form, the CDR3 reads TGTGCCAGCAGTCCCAGCGGGGGGGGCACAGATACGCAGTATTTT.

The V call is TRBV6-5, the J call TRBJ2-7; 7 nucleotides line up with TRBD1. Per germline, CDR1 MNHEY and CDR2 SVGAGI. The J segment lost 2 bases and the V segment lost 8 bases, leaving 9 bases of the junction unmatched. The CDR3 length is 14 residues. The CDR3 region has the DNA TGTGCCAGCCAAACCGGGACAGTTACCTACGAGCAGTACTTC. This codes for CASQTGTVTYEQYF.

The V gene is TRBV2, the J gene TRBJ2-3, with TRBD2 as a possible D gene (5 bases). CDR3 length equals 12 residues. V was pared by 6 bases and J by 8 bases, with 12 bases between. Germline CDR1 SNHLY, CDR2 FYNNEI. The DNA of the CDR3 is TGTGCCAGCAGAGGTCGGGAAACTACGCAGTATTTT. This translates into CASRGRETTQYF.

There are a few counts of this clone. The chain has TRBV11-2 and TRBJ2-7; D is unclear. The CDR3 runs 12 residues. Trimming took off 5 bases at V and 2 bases at J, with 7 bases between the two ends. CDR1 is SGHAT and CDR2 is FQNNGV in the germline V gene. The CDR3 bases are TGTGCCAGCAGCCGCGTCACCTACGAGCAGTACTTC. Protein product: CASSRVTYEQYF.

The J gene is TRBJ1-5, the V gene TRBV4-1, with D maybe TRBD1 (5 bases). Looked up from germline, CDR1 is MGHRA and CDR2 is YSYEKL. This CDR3 region has 16 residues. V gave up 1 base and J gave up 7 bases, with 17 bases separating them. The CDR3 DNA reads as TGCGCCAGCAGCCAAGGCGGCGGAGGGGAACGCCAGCCCCAGCATTTT. Translating gives CASSQGGGGERQPQHF.